This paragraph covers one TCR beta chain sequence. The antigen remains undetermined. Repertoires were generated with immunoSEQ multiplex PCR, while TCRdb's copy carries only in-frame clones and drops some. The sample yields tens of thousands of clones, about 80% seen once. Time point reported: week 47, end of study. The investigators gave 300 ug of mutant IDH1 20-mer peptide in each vaccine dose, together with topical imiquimod. The length of the CDR3 is 16 residues. CDR1 WNHNN and CDR2 SYGVQD come from the germline V gene (reference sequence). V was clipped by 3 bases and J by 3 bases, with 14 bases between them. The data are from a study of a mutant IDH1 vaccine in newly diagnosed glioma. Across the whole study: Of treated patients, 62.5% were men and roughly 38% women, averaging around 42 years.

The chain employs TRBV10-1 and TRBJ2-2; TRBD1 is a possible D gene (6 bases). Sequenced material: PBMCs, taken from a glioma patient whose treatment included an IDH1 peptide vaccine. The sequence derives from a man in his thirties or forties with glioma. In DNA, the CDR3 is TGCGCCAGCAGTGATCTTGGGGGCAGACACACCGGGGAGCTGTTTTTT. It codes for CASSDLGGRHTGELFF.